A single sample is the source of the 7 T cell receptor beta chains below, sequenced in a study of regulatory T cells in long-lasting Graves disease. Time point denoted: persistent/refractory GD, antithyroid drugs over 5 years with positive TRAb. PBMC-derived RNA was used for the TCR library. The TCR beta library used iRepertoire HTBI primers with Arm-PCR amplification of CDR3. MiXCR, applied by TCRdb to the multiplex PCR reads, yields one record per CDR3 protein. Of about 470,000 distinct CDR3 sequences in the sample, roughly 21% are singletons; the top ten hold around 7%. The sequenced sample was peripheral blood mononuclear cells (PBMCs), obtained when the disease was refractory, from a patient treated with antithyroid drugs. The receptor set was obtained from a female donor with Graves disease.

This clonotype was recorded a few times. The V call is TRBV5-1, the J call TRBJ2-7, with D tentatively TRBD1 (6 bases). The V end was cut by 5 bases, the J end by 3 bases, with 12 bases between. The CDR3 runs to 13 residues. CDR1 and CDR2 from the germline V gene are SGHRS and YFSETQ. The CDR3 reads CASSSDSYYEQYF. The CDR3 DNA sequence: TGCGCCAGCAGTTCGGACAGCTACTACGAGCAGTACTTC.

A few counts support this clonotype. CDR3 loop: CASSSQTDSPYEQYF. CDR3 nucleotides: TGTGCCAGCAGCTCCCAAACCGACAGCCCCTACGAGCAGTACTTC. V usage is TRBV7-9 and J usage is TRBJ2-7; perhaps TRBD1 as D (5 bases). Per germline, CDR1 SEHNR and CDR2 FQNEAQ (reference sequence). The CDR3 covers 15 residues. Trimming took off 4 bases at V and 2 bases at J, with 15 bases between the two ends.

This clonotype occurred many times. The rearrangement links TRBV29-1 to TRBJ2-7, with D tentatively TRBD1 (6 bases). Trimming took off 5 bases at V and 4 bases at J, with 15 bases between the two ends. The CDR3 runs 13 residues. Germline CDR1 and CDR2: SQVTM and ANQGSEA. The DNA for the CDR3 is TGCAGCGTTTCCGACAGGAGTGATTACGAGCAGTACTTC. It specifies CSVSDRSDYEQYF.

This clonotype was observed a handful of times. CDR3 sequence: CASSQHTQGAAYGYTF. CDR3 nucleotides: TGCGCCAGCAGCCAGCACACACAGGGGGCTGCCTATGGCTACACCTTC. This chain joins TRBV5-1 and TRBJ1-2; 9 bases are shared with TRBD1. This CDR3 contains 16 residues. The V gene's germline CDR1 is SGHRS and CDR2 YFSETQ. V dropped 4 bases and J dropped 4; count of bases not matched to a gene: 11.

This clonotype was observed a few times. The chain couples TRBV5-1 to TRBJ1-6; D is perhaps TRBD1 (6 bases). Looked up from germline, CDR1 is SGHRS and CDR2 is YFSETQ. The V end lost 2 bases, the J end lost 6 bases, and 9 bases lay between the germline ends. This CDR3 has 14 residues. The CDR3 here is CASSFGQTNSPLHF. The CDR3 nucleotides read TGCGCCAGCAGCTTTGGACAGACTAATTCACCCCTCCACTTT. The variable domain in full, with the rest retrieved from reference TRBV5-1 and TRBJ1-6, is KAGVTQTPRYLIKTRGQQVTLSCSPISGHRSVSWYQQTPGQGLQFLFEYFSETQRNKGNFPGRFSGRQFSNSRSEMNVSTLELGDSALYLCASSFGQTNSPLHFGNGTRLTVT.

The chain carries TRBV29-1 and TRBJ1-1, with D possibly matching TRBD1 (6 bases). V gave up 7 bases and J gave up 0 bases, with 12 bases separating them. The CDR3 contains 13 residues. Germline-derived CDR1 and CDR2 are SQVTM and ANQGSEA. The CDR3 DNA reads TGCAGCGCCGAGGACAGATTGAACACTGAAGCTTTCTTT. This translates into CSAEDRLNTEAFF.

The CDR3 region has the DNA TGTGCCAGCAGTCCAAGGCTTTATGGCTACACCTTC. Translated, it gives CASSPRLYGYTF. The chain combines TRBV28 with TRBJ1-2; D call uncertain. The germline V gene encodes CDR1 MDHEN and CDR2 SYDVKM. The V and J ends lost 5 bases and 5 bases respectively, with 9 bases between them. The CDR3 runs 12 residues.